This T cell receptor beta chain is from a study of radiation and T cells in renal cell carcinoma. Stated time point: baseline pretreatment blood. The sample's treatment: 15 Gy SBRT to primary tumor, nephrectomy 4 weeks later. Germline V lookup: CDR1 LNHDA, CDR2 SQIVND (reference sequence). The CDR3 sequence is 16 residues long. The ends were cut back, 1 base at V and 1 base at J, with 11 bases in the middle. TCRdb's table, derived via immunoSEQ multiplex PCR, lists solely in-frame clones and lacks some. The sample consists of about 50,000 clones, approximately 83% of them appearing once. This clone was observed a handful of times.

The V and J genes are TRBV19 and TRBJ2-4; D not resolved. The material was blood, obtained from a patient whose treatment included radiotherapy and nephrectomy. The sequence was obtained from a woman aged 70 to 79 with renal cell carcinoma. This chain's CDR3 is CASSIAGIGAKNIQYF. DNA of the CDR3: TGTGCCAGTAGTATAGCTGGTATTGGGGCCAAAAACATTCAGTACTTC.